The 21 T cell receptor beta chains below were found in one sample sequenced in a study of shared clonotypes between healthy human individuals. Produced via immunoSEQ multiplex PCR; TCRdb's table is partial and in-frame only. The repertoire includes roughly 500,000 clones, approximately 95% of them detected once, and 0.05% to 0.08% sits in the top ten. Source material: naive CD4+ T cells sorted from blood. Specified subset: CD45RA+ positively selected. These receptor sequences come from a woman in her 30s in good health.

The chain uses TRBV2 and TRBJ2-7; 11 bases agree with TRBD1. Trimming took 10 bases from V and 1 from J; bases not matched to a gene: 6. Germline CDR1 is SNHLY and CDR2 is FYNNEI. This CDR3 region has 14 residues. Here the CDR3 DNA reads TGTGCCAACACCGGGACAGGGGGATCCTACGAGCAGTACTTC. It translates to CANTGTGGSYEQYF.

The V and J genes are TRBV27 and TRBJ2-7; 14 positions agree with TRBD2. This CDR3 is built from 16 residues. With V trimmed by 6 bases and J by 5 bases, 9 bases remained unmatched. The germline V gene encodes CDR1 MNHEY and CDR2 SMNVEV (reference sequence). CDR3 in DNA: TGTGCCAGCAGCAAAAGACTAGCGGGAGGGCCCCACGAGCAGTACTTC. Translating it yields CASSKRLAGGPHEQYF.

The chain employs TRBV10-3 and TRBJ2-5; TRBD2 is a possible D gene (5 bases). The ends were cut back, 10 bases at V and 4 bases at J, with 19 bases in the middle. The CDR3 sequence is 14 residues long. The V gene's germline CDR1 is ENHRY and CDR2 SYGVKD. Written as DNA, the CDR3 is TGTGCCAGCAGCAGCCCCGGACGGGGAGAGACCCAGTACTTC. This codes for CASSSPGRGETQYF.

V and J are TRBV1 and TRBJ2-1; the listed D gene, TRBD2, was not tested against the DNA. TRBV1 is classified as a pseudogene. CDR3 length: 16 amino acids. For the CDR3, the DNA is TGCACCAGCAGCCCTGGGACTAGCGGAGACAACAATGAGCAGTTCTTC. It specifies CTSSPGTSGDNNEQFF.

This clone was picked up one time. This rearrangement joins TRBV4-1 to TRBJ2-1; D uncertain. Germline lookup yields CDR1 MGHRA and CDR2 YSYEKL. V lost 0 bases and J lost 0, with 9 bases in between. The CDR3 is made up of 16 amino acids. CDR3 residues: CASSQDIERSYNEQFF. The DNA for the CDR3 is TGCGCCAGCAGCCAAGATATCGAGCGCTCCTACAATGAGCAGTTCTTC.

A single count supports this clone. The gene calls are TRBV6-5 and TRBJ2-4; 7 bases match TRBD2. Germline-derived CDR1 and CDR2 are MNHEY and SVGAGI. The CDR3 sequence is 13 residues long. Losses at the gene ends were 6 bases for V and 11 bases for J; bases not matched to a gene: 10. The CDR3 DNA sequence: TGTGCCAGCAGCCCGGGACTAACCGGTGTTCAGTACTTC. Protein sequence: CASSPGLTGVQYF.

This clone was detected only once. This sequence joins TRBV21-1 and TRBJ2-1; the D call of TRBD2 is as the table states it, not checked on the DNA. TRBV21-1 is a recognized pseudogene. CDR3 size: 13 residues. CDR3 protein: CASSPITDRAAFF. The DNA of the CDR3 is TGTGCCAGCAGCCCCATCACGGACCGAGCGGCGTTCTTC.

CDR3 sequence reads: CASSYEIGEQYF. The CDR3 DNA is TGTGCCAGCAGTTACGAAATCGGCGAGCAGTACTTC. This chain uses TRBV6-6 with TRBJ2-5, with unresolved D. Matching the DNA end better, TRBJ2-7 makes the J call doubtful. Germline V gives CDR1 MNHNY, CDR2 SVGAGI (reference sequence). The CDR3 consists of 12 residues.

The rearrangement links TRBV15 to TRBJ2-4, with 7 bases matching TRBD1. Germline V gives CDR1 LNHNV, CDR2 YYDKDF (reference sequence). V shed 0 bases and J 9 bases; nucleotides not matched to a gene: 5. The CDR3 has 14 residues. In DNA, the CDR3 is TGTGCCACCAGCAGAGATAGGGGGCGCGGCATTCAGTACTTC. Translation gives CATSRDRGRGIQYF.

V gene TRBV7-9 combines with J gene TRBJ2-5; D is undetermined. Trimming pared 8 bases from V and 2 bases from J, leaving 3 bases between. The germline V gene encodes CDR1 SEHNR and CDR2 FQNEAQ (reference sequence). The CDR3 is 10 amino acids. The CDR3 DNA follows: TGTGCCAGCCAACAAGAGACCCAGTACTTC. Protein product: CASQQETQYF.

V gene TRBV5-8 combines with J gene TRBJ2-5, with TRBD2 as a possible D gene (6 bases). V lost 4 bases, J lost 5 bases, and 9 bases lay in between. Per germline, CDR1 SGHTS and CDR2 YDEGEE. This CDR3 has 12 amino acids. For the CDR3, the DNA is TGTGCCAGCAGCCCGGGGAGGGAGACCCAGTACTTC. Its protein product is CASSPGRETQYF.

This chain joins TRBV7-9 and TRBJ2-1; 9 bases fit TRBD2. CDR3 length: 15 amino acids. Germline V gene sequence: CDR1 SEHNR, CDR2 FQNEAQ (reference sequence). The ends lost 3 bases at V and 8 bases at J; junction bases unmatched: 8. The CDR3 protein is CASSFPVSGSDEQFF. DNA for the CDR3: TGTGCCAGCAGCTTCCCAGTTAGCGGGAGTGATGAGCAGTTCTTC.

The sample holds a few counts of this clone. The rearrangement joins TRBV11-2 to TRBJ1-2; D is unclear. Trimming removed 4 bases at V and 6 bases at J, with 9 bases between. The CDR3 extends over 12 amino acids. CDR1 and CDR2 from the germline V gene are SGHAT and FQNNGV. Here the CDR3 DNA reads TGTGCCAGCAGCTACCTGCGAGATGGCTACACCTTC. Its protein is CASSYLRDGYTF.

The table lists this clone with a count of one. The chain combines TRBV19 with TRBJ1-5; 9 nucleotides match TRBD1. Germline V gene sequence: CDR1 LNHDA, CDR2 SQIVND (reference sequence). The CDR3 covers 15 residues. The trim removed 4 bases at V and 3 bases at J, leaving 4 bases unmatched. CDR3 nucleotide sequence: TGTGCCAGTAGTAGACAGGGGGAGCCCAATCAGCCCCAGCATTTT. This sequence encodes CASSRQGEPNQPQHF.

This chain connects TRBV28 to TRBJ2-3; TRBD2 agrees at 7 bases. Germline assignment: CDR1 MDHEN and CDR2 SYDVKM. With V trimmed by 2 bases and J by 2 bases, 7 bases remained unmatched. The CDR3 consists of 16 residues. The CDR3 loop is CASSLSWREHTDTQYF. The CDR3 bases are TGTGCCAGCAGTTTAAGTTGGCGGGAGCACACAGATACGCAGTATTTT.

The chain combines TRBV5-1 with TRBJ2-1, with 8 bases fitting TRBD2. The germline V gene encodes CDR1 SGHRS and CDR2 YFSETQ. The V gene end was trimmed by 0 bases and the J gene end by 5 bases; junction bases not matched to a gene: 13. The CDR3 loop spans 18 amino acids. The CDR3 here is CASSLAFRVLADDNEQFF. The CDR3 DNA reads TGCGCCAGCAGCTTGGCCTTTCGGGTACTAGCGGACGACAATGAGCAGTTCTTC.

The CDR3: CASKSPLDGYTF. CDR3 coding DNA: TGTGCCAGCAAATCCCCACTCGATGGCTACACCTTC. J is TRBJ1-2 and V is TRBV6-5; D is ambiguous. The CDR3 extends over 12 amino acids. V lost 7 bases to trimming and J lost 6 bases, with 12 bases between them. Germline V gives CDR1 MNHEY, CDR2 SVGAGI.

The chain joins TRBV7-2 to TRBJ2-3, with D unresolved. Germline loops: CDR1 SGHTA, CDR2 FQGNSA. The CDR3 runs to 14 residues. V lost 0 bases and J 6 bases, leaving 10 bases between the germline ends. This chain's CDR3 is CASSLAGRQDTQYF. For the CDR3, the DNA is TGTGCCAGCAGCTTAGCAGGCCGGCAGGATACGCAGTATTTT.

The rearrangement links TRBV5-1 to TRBJ2-1, with 8 bases identical to TRBD1. The length of the CDR3 is 15 residues. V was pared by 4 bases and J by 5 bases, with 8 bases of the junction left unmatched. CDR1 is SGHRS, CDR2 YFSETQ, per germline. CDR3 nucleotide sequence: TGCGCCAGCAGCCCCTGGACAGGGCTCAACAATGAGCAGTTCTTC. Amino acid sequence: CASSPWTGLNNEQFF.

This clone was found once. V gene TRBV4-1 combines with J gene TRBJ1-5; 10 bases agree with TRBD1. This CDR3 is built from 18 residues. In germline, CDR1 is MGHRA, CDR2 YSYEKL. V lost 2 bases to trimming and J lost 0 bases; unmatched junction nucleotides: 7. The CDR3 region is CASSQSTGQGYSNQPQHF. CDR3 in DNA: TGCGCCAGCAGCCAATCAACGGGACAGGGGTATAGCAATCAGCCCCAGCATTTT.

CDR3 nucleotide sequence: TGCGCCAGCAGCCGAGGGGACAGCACAGATACGCAGTATTTT. Translating gives CASSRGDSTDTQYF. The J gene is TRBJ2-3, the V gene TRBV5-1; perhaps D is TRBD1 or TRBD2 (5 bases each). This CDR3 is 14 amino acids long. V was cut by 4 bases and J by 0 bases, with 9 bases left in between. Looked up from germline, CDR1 is SGHRS and CDR2 is YFSETQ.